This TCR beta chain is from a study of OX40 agonist ivuxolimab in advanced cancers. The overall study: Three partial responders included one hepatocellular carcinoma patient and two cutaneous melanoma patients.

Comments on this clone: Its antigen is as yet unknown.

The data were produced by immunoSEQ multiplex PCR, yet TCRdb's version contains in-frame clones alone and is incomplete. Of tens of thousands of clones in the sample, more than 85% were seen once. V dropped 4 bases and J dropped 6; count of bases not matched to a gene: 6. In germline, CDR1 is SGHRS, CDR2 YFSETQ. The CDR3 spans 13 residues. Study-wide results and limits: CD8+ T cells averaged more expanded clones than CD4+. There were also nonresponders showing low normalized T-cell clonal expansion. Patients who responded partially at 0.1-3.0 mg/kg showed clonal expansion ranking among the lowest.

Source: CD4+ or CD8+ T cells sorted from blood, taken in a trial of the OX40 agonist ivuxolimab. This clonotype originated in an adult with an advanced solid tumor such as melanoma, head and neck, liver or kidney cancer. The J gene is TRBJ2-7, the V gene TRBV5-1, with 8 bases lining up with TRBD1. CDR3 bases: TGCGCCAGCAGCACTGCAGGGGGCTCCGAGCAGTACTTC. Translation gives CASSTAGGSEQYF.